This T cell receptor beta chain is drawn from a study of shared clonotypes between healthy human individuals (dated by TCRdb to the early 2020s). Notes on the research overall: The cohort comprised a couple of women and three men aged 18 to 49 years. Different laboratories and diverse techniques were used to prepare libraries and sequence TCR repertoires, to increase sequencing depth and limit assay-specific biases. Per donor, leukapheresis produced somewhere between about 0.8 and 9 billion PBMCs. The study deeply sequenced blood TCR repertoires of about 5 healthy adults to estimate repertoire size and the extent of clonotype sharing between individuals. For each donor, three plates each were used for CD4 naive and CD4 memory, two plates were used for CD8 naive, and one plate was used for CD8 memory.

To note about this clone: Its antigen specificity is not known. Per-base qualities were not stored, and no clone one base away is much larger.

CD8 naive samples were obtained by positive selection for CCR7 among CD45RO-negative cells, yielding a CD45RA+CCR7+ population from which TemRA cells were excluded. The donors were healthy, HIV-negative adults who had no recently reported acute infections or vaccinations. Every donor was a Caucasian adult residing in Nashville, Tennessee, USA. Blood was obtained by leukapheresis, after which PBMCs were separated by Ficoll-Histopaque density gradient centrifugation and cryopreserved in liquid nitrogen vapor phase. Analytical flow cytometry was used to check the purity and quantity of every magnetically sorted T cell population. Genomic DNA was isolated from every sorted fraction and measured by UV absorbance on a Nanodrop 2000c. Broader findings and caveats from the paper: Compared with non-shared clonotypes, clonotypes shared by all four sorted-subset donors had higher generation probabilities. Incomplete sequencing was indicated by rarefaction of sorted-subset datasets, despite the large sequencing depth. Across a handful of donors, around 5.4% of naive CD4, approximately 3.6% of naive CD8, roughly 2.2% of memory CD4, and under 0.45% of memory CD8 clonotypes were shared. Sampling was restricted to blood, and TCR repertoires in tissue are likely to differ from TCR repertoires in blood. Naive subsets generally had larger estimated clonotype richness than memory subsets did. Based on pairwise subsampling, the degree of clonotype sharing among donors was expected to be affected by sequencing depth. The genetic and exposure-history diversity represented was limited by the small number of donors.

Using the deep immunoSEQ assay, TCR CDR3 regions were amplified from genomic DNA by multiplex PCR. Extracted genomic DNA from each cell subset was distributed evenly across all wells of several immunoSEQ 96-well plates, and each plate was treated as a replicate. For sorted subsets, each replicate PCR was loaded with 200 to 250 ng genomic DNA, equivalent to approximately 33,000 T cell genomes. Purified libraries were quantified with a Qubit 3.0 fluorometer, sized on a Bioanalyzer 2100, and re-quantified with the KAPA Library Quantification kit. Every immunoSEQ 96-well plate was sequenced on a separate single-read 150-cycle Illumina NextSeq 550 flow cell. For the original study's pipeline: Because only junctional sequences without quality scores were contained in the immunoSEQ output, filtering matching that applied to full-length reads could not be performed. Sequences were annotated with PyIR, a Python wrapper for IgBLAST v1.9, using IMGT germline references to assign V/J genes and CDR3. Any read was removed if the V/J assignment was weak (E-value above 1e-6), the CDR3 was missing, or the read contained stop codons, out-of-frame junctions, or ambiguous translated residues. A V3J clonotype was defined by an identical inferred V gene, J gene, and CDR3 amino acid sequence. To compute the percentage overlap between repertoires, the number of shared unique clonotypes was divided by the size of the smaller repertoire. Repertoire richness was assessed with RTK rarefaction, the Chao1 estimator, and Recon v2.1 estimates of unobserved clonotypes. Generation probabilities were computed with OLGA for all TCRbeta clonotypes obtained by the gDNA method from a handful of donors. What TCRdb holds here is the immuneACCESS table cut down to in-frame rearrangements. Part of the clones is not present; checked against another copy, under half of the missing clones reflect an unresolved V gene, and the others are unexplained. The V and J calls and clone size come from that table; D and trimming were worked out from the DNA. Here the sample has about 2.1 million clones; 85% to 95% occur a single time. 1.5% to 2% of the sample goes to the ten largest clones.

The TCR originated in a man aged 18 to 29 in good health. Some clones in this sample may be carry-over from other donors' samples. The source material was naive CD8+ T cells from PBMCs. What this sample's cell subset or site label stands for: CD45RA+CCR7+.

The CDR3 protein is CASSPTGGLDQPQHF. The DNA is as follows: TGTGCCAGCAGTCCAACAGGGGGCCTCGATCAGCCCCAGCATTTT. Here the chain combines TRBV28 and TRBJ1-5; TRBD1 fits 9 bases in the junction. Its CDR3 holds 15 amino acids, cysteine through phenylalanine. Just CDR3 DNA is preserved here, 45 bases in frame from base 1. V is pruned by 5 bases and J by 5 bases, leaving 7 bases of the junction without a gene match. The germline V gene specifies MDHEN as CDR1 and SYDVKM as CDR2.